This T cell receptor beta chain comes out of a study of technical replicates of blood from several donors. The assay was immunoSEQ multiplex PCR, and TCRdb's table has in-frame clones only and misses some. The repertoire holds more than 55,000 clones, with roughly nine tenths as singletons. In germline, CDR1 is SGDLS, CDR2 YYNGEE. Trimming stripped 1 base from V and 8 bases from J, with 12 bases between. CDR3 size: 14 residues. Input material: T cells isolated from PBMCs. The V gene is TRBV9, the J gene TRBJ1-4; D uncertain. This sequence was found in a human donor in good health. CDR3 sequence reads: CASSVFNSGEKLFF. CDR3 in DNA: TGTGCCAGCAGCGTATTTAACAGCGGGGAAAAACTGTTTTTT.